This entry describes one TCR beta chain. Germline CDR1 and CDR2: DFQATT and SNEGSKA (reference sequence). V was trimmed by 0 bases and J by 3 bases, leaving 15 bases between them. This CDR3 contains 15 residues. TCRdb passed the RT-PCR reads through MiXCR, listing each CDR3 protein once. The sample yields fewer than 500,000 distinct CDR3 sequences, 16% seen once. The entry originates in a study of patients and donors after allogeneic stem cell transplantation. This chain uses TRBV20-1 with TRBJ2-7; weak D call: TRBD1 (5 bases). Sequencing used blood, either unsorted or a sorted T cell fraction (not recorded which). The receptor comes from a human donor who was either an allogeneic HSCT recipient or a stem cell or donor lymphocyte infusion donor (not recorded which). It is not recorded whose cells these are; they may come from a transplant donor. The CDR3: CSARDRRGGLYEQYF. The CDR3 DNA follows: TGCAGTGCTAGAGACAGAAGGGGCGGTCTCTACGAGCAGTACTTC.